This is a list of T cell receptor beta chains from one sample in a study of blood T cell repertoires in COVID-19. TCRdb's table, derived via immunoSEQ multiplex PCR, lists solely in-frame clones and lacks some. The sample lists around 200,000 clones; about 90% were seen once. Sequenced sample: peripheral blood. The receptors derive from a woman aged 18 to 35 who had recovered from COVID-19. The CDR3 runs from the conserved cysteine through the conserved F or W. D genes are given only for firm matches. Clone size is given for some rows only: seen once, a few or many times, or a class if the clone is expanded.

d_call | j_call | clone_size | v_call | cdr3_aa | cdr3_nt
. | TRBJ2-7 | . | TRBV30 | CAWQSGYEQYF | TGTGCCTGGCAGAGCGGCTACGAGCAGTACTTC
TRBD2 | TRBJ2-7 | few | TRBV5-1 | CASSLVGGSSYEQYF | TGCGCCAGCAGCTTGGTGGGGGGGAGCTCCTACGAGCAGTACTTC
. | TRBJ1-2 | . | TRBV9 | CASSVVDRNYGYTF | TGTGCCAGCAGCGTAGTTGACAGGAACTATGGCTACACCTTC
. | TRBJ1-3 | . | TRBV18 | CASSPFRVGDTIYF | TGTGCCAGCTCACCATTTCGGGTTGGAGACACCATATATTTT
TRBD2 | TRBJ2-7 | . | TRBV7-2 | CASSLPSGYYEQYF | TGTGCCAGCAGCTTACCTAGCGGATATTACGAGCAGTACTTC
TRBD2 | TRBJ2-7 | . | TRBV4-2 | CASRQDSSSGLYEQYF | TGTGCCAGCAGACAAGATAGTAGTAGCGGGCTCTACGAGCAGTACTTC
. | TRBJ2-6 | . | TRBV21-1 | CASSKSGGQNNSGANVLTF | TGTGCCAGCAGCAAGTCCGGCGGACAGAATAACTCTGGGGCCAACGTCCTGACTTTC
TRBD2 | TRBJ2-1 | . | TRBV6-2/TRBV6-3 | CASSRGGTSGRRDNEQFF | TGTGCCAGCAGCCGCGGGGGGACTAGCGGGAGGAGGGACAATGAGCAGTTCTTC
TRBD2 | TRBJ2-5 | . | TRBV6-2/TRBV6-3 | CASSFSGRRETQYF | TGTGCCAGCAGTTTTAGCGGGAGACGAGAGACCCAGTACTTC
. | TRBJ1-3 | once | TRBV5-5 | CASSSGRENTIYF | TGTGCCAGCAGCTCAGGACGGGAAAACACCATATATTTT
TRBD1 | TRBJ1-5 | . | TRBV4-3 | CASSQERRDSNHQPQHF | TGCGCCAGCAGCCAAGAAAGGAGGGACAGTAACCATCAGCCCCAGCATTTT
. | TRBJ1-1 | once | TRBV6-1 | CASSEPRNPLFTEAFF | TGTGCCAGCAGCGAACCGAGGAACCCCCTTTTCACTGAAGCTTTCTTT
. | TRBJ2-7 | few | TRBV30 | CAWSGLQYEQYF | TGTGCCTGGAGTGGACTTCAATACGAGCAGTACTTC
. | TRBJ2-1 | . | TRBV6-5 | CASRLGGPNNEQFF | TGTGCCAGCAGACTTGGAGGGCCGAACAATGAGCAGTTCTTC
. | TRBJ2-7 | . | TRBV5-4 | CASSLDRWEQYF | TGTGCCAGCAGCTTGGACAGGTGGGAGCAGTACTTC
. | TRBJ2-1 | . | TRBV12-3/TRBV12-4 | CASSPNFNEQFF | TGTGCCAGCAGTCCCAACTTCAATGAGCAGTTCTTC
TRBD1 | TRBJ1-4 | . | TRBV6-1 | CASSESTGGNEKLFF | TGTGCCAGCAGTGAGTCGACAGGGGGTAATGAAAAACTGTTTTTT
. | TRBJ2-3 | . | TRBV12-3/TRBV12-4 | CASELSSLDTQYF | TGTGCCAGCGAGTTATCCTCCCTAGATACGCAGTATTTT
. | TRBJ1-5 | . | TRBV5-1 | CASSLEGLAQPQHF | TGCGCCAGCAGCTTGGAGGGGTTGGCTCAGCCCCAGCATTTT
. | TRBJ2-2 | . | TRBV19 | CASSSGQLANTGELFF | TGTGCCAGTAGTTCCGGACAGCTCGCGAACACCGGGGAGCTGTTTTTT
. | TRBJ1-2 | few | TRBV4-2 | CASSQALTDYGYTF | TGTGCCAGCAGCCAAGCCCTAACAGACTATGGCTACACCTTC
. | TRBJ1-4 | . | TRBV2 | CASRGYRGGEKLFF | TGTGCCAGCAGGGGGTATAGGGGTGGTGAAAAACTGTTTTTT
. | TRBJ2-7 | . | TRBV10-2 | CASSELTGSEQYF | TGCGCCAGCAGTGAACTTACAGGTAGCGAGCAGTACTTC
. | TRBJ2-2 | . | TRBV4-3 | CASSQGQDQIGELFF | TGCGCCAGCAGCCAAGGACAGGATCAGATAGGGGAGCTGTTTTTT
TRBD1 | TRBJ2-7 | . | TRBV5-5 | CASPGDRGLGEQYF | TGTGCCAGCCCTGGGGACAGGGGGTTAGGCGAGCAGTACTTC
. | TRBJ2-7 | . | TRBV10-2 | CASSPSGDYEQYF | TGCGCCAGCAGTCCCTCAGGGGACTACGAGCAGTACTTC
. | TRBJ1-1 | . | TRBV9 | CASSGAGVGNIEAFF | TGTGCCAGCAGCGGGGCAGGGGTGGGGAACATTGAAGCTTTCTTT
. | TRBJ1-1 | few | TRBV4-2 | CASSQENSHGTEAFF | TGTGCCAGCAGCCAAGAAAATAGCCATGGGACTGAAGCTTTCTTT
. | TRBJ1-1 | . | TRBV7-6 | CASSLGAELNTEAFF | TGTGCCAGCAGCTTAGGGGCAGAACTGAACACTGAAGCTTTCTTT
. | TRBJ2-1 | . | TRBV19 | CASSIRSHNEQFF | TGTGCCAGTAGTATCCGCAGTCACAATGAGCAGTTCTTC
TRBD2 | TRBJ2-1 | . | TRBV5-1 | CASSSYGAGGPGNEQFF | TGCGCCAGCAGCTCCTACGGAGCGGGAGGGCCGGGGAATGAGCAGTTCTTC
TRBD1 | TRBJ1-1 | once | TRBV2 | CASSTDRAGTEAFF | TGTGCCAGCAGTACGGACAGGGCCGGTACTGAAGCTTTCTTT
. | TRBJ2-5 | . | TRBV13 | CASSYGTLETQYF | TGTGCCAGCAGCTACGGGACTTTAGAGACCCAGTACTTC
TRBD2 | TRBJ2-1 | . | TRBV7-9 | CASSLYLTSGYNEQFF | TGTGCCAGCAGCTTATATTTGACTAGCGGGTACAATGAGCAGTTCTTC
. | TRBJ1-1 | . | TRBV5-1 | CASSLSGGTEAFF | TGCGCCAGCAGCTTGTCCGGGGGCACTGAAGCTTTCTTT
. | TRBJ1-2 | . | TRBV27 | CASSLVKADFLTSGYTF | TGTGCCAGCAGTTTAGTTAAGGCGGACTTTTTGACTAGTGGCTACACCTTC
. | TRBJ2-7 | . | TRBV4-2 | CASSRIGGGGYEQYF | TGTGCCAGCAGCCGGATAGGAGGGGGGGGATACGAGCAGTACTTC
. | TRBJ2-7 | . | TRBV7-6 | CASSGQRSSYEQYF | TGTGCCAGCAGCGGACAACGGAGCTCCTACGAGCAGTACTTC
. | TRBJ1-2 | . | TRBV7-3 | CASIPDYGYTF | TGTGCCAGCATTCCCGACTATGGCTACACCTTC